This TCR beta chain was profiled in a study of cytomegalovirus exposure and HLA in healthy donors. The PCR made use of 60 Vbeta and 13 Jbeta primers. Assay: immunoSEQ multiplex PCR; the TCRdb copy retains only in-frame clones and omits some. The sample table sets out around 210,000 clones. The sequence came from a girl between 2 and 10 years old in good health and CMV-seropositive. Material: PBMCs.

This chain's CDR3 is CASSPSGPGTSGNEQFF. The DNA for the CDR3 is TGTGCCAGCAGCCCAAGTGGTCCCGGGACTAGCGGGAATGAGCAGTTCTTC. The rearrangement uses TRBV13 and TRBJ2-1; 12 bases match TRBD2. The V and J ends lost 5 bases and 7 bases, in that order; junction bases with no gene match: 12. Germline V CDR1 and CDR2: PRHDT, FYEKMQ (reference sequence). The CDR3 contains 17 residues.